One sample yielded the 9 T cell receptor beta chains listed below, sequenced in a study of T cell responses to AZD1222 COVID-19 vaccine. The table came from immunoSEQ multiplex PCR; TCRdb's copy has only in-frame clones and leaves some out. The sample has 150,000 to 200,000 clones, 88% seen once. Sequencing used peripheral blood, obtained 28 days after the second AZD1222 dose. The receptors shown here come from an adult who received the AZD1222 COVID-19 vaccine.

The chain carries TRBV28 and TRBJ2-3; 9 bases align to TRBD2. Per germline, CDR1 MDHEN and CDR2 SYDVKM. With V trimmed by 11 bases and J by 5 bases, 11 bases remained unmatched. This CDR3 contains 14 residues. The CDR3 nucleotides read TGTGCCTCTTCCGGGGCGGGAGGGGTAGATACGCAGTATTTT. Its translation is CASSGAGGVDTQYF. Combining the CDR3 with reference TRBV28 and TRBJ2-3 gives the whole variable domain DVKVTQSSRYLVKRTGEKVFLECVQDMDHENMFWYRQDPGLGLRLIYFSYDVKMKEKGDIPEGYSVSREKKERFSLILESASTNQTSMYLCASSGAGGVDTQYFGPGTRLTVL.

The chain links TRBV10-3 to TRBJ2-5, with 7 positions matching TRBD2. Germline assignment: CDR1 ENHRY and CDR2 SYGVKD. The CDR3 sequence is 14 residues long. Trimming removed 0 bases from V and 5 bases from J; junction bases left unmatched: 3. CDR3 amino acids: CAISESLGGETQYF. In DNA form, the CDR3 reads TGTGCCATCAGTGAGTCGTTGGGAGGGGAGACCCAGTACTTC.

This clone was observed a single time. This chain connects TRBV28 to TRBJ2-4; D possibly matches TRBD1 or TRBD2 (5 bases each). CDR1 and CDR2 from the germline V gene are MDHEN and SYDVKM. V was cut by 8 bases and J by 3 bases, with 11 bases left in between. This CDR3 is built from 13 residues. For the CDR3, the DNA is TGTGCCAGCTCCCAGGGAGACAAAAACATTCAGTACTTC. Protein product: CASSQGDKNIQYF. Drawing the rest from reference TRBV28 and TRBJ2-4, the complete variable domain is DVKVTQSSRYLVKRTGEKVFLECVQDMDHENMFWYRQDPGLGLRLIYFSYDVKMKEKGDIPEGYSVSREKKERFSLILESASTNQTSMYLCASSQGDKNIQYFGAGTRLSVL.

The rearrangement uses TRBV12-3 or TRBV12-4 and TRBJ1-2, with D unresolved. The CDR3 runs 13 residues. V was pared by 2 bases and J by 4 bases, with 8 bases between. CDR3 DNA: TGTGCCAGCAGTTTAACAGTTTCCTATGGCTACACCTTC. Translation gives CASSLTVSYGYTF.

V and J are TRBV5-4 and TRBJ2-7; 13 bases map to TRBD2. Germline assignment: CDR1 SGHNT and CDR2 YYREEE (reference sequence). The CDR3 extends over 14 amino acids. V gave up 3 bases and J gave up 7 bases; unmatched junction bases: 4. CDR3 sequence (DNA): TGTGCCAGCAGCTCGGGGACTAGCGGGAAGGAGCAGTACTTC. It specifies CASSSGTSGKEQYF.

This clone was recorded only once. The chain couples TRBV9 to TRBJ1-2; 7 bases are shared with TRBD1. The CDR3 contains 13 residues. Trimming cost V 2 bases and J 7 bases; bases outside gene matches: 5. In germline, CDR1 is SGDLS, CDR2 YYNGEE. CDR3 sequence reads: CASSVRGQSGYTF. The CDR3 DNA follows: TGTGCCAGCAGCGTCAGGGGACAGAGTGGCTACACCTTC.

This clone was recorded a few times. The rearrangement uses TRBV9 and TRBJ2-5; D ambiguous. Germline-derived CDR1 and CDR2 are SGDLS and YYNGEE. V was pared by 5 bases and J by 2 bases, with 13 bases between. This CDR3 spans 14 amino acids. The CDR3 protein is CASSAAPSQETQYF. For the CDR3, the DNA is TGTGCCAGCAGTGCGGCTCCGTCTCAAGAGACCCAGTACTTC. Full variable domain (outside the CDR3, taken from reference TRBV9 and TRBJ2-5): DSGVTQTPKHLITATGQRVTLRCSPRSGDLSVYWYQQSLDQGLQFLIQYYNGEERAKGNILERFSAQQFPDLHSELNLSSLELGDSALYFCASSAAPSQETQYFGPGTRLLVL.

The V and J genes are TRBV18 and TRBJ2-7; 10 positions agree with TRBD2. This CDR3 has 15 residues. The trim removed 0 bases at V and 5 bases at J, leaving 4 bases unmatched. Germline V lookup: CDR1 KGHSH, CDR2 LQKENI. CDR3 sequence (DNA): TGTGCCAGCTCACCACCGAGCGGGAGGGCCCACGAGCAGTACTTC. Translating it yields CASSPPSGRAHEQYF.

CDR3 sequence: CASSEPVSYEQYF. The CDR3 region has the DNA TGTGCCAGCAGTGAGCCAGTTTCCTACGAGCAGTACTTC. The J gene is TRBJ2-7, the V gene TRBV25-1; D unclear. Germline V gene data show CDR1 as MGHDK and CDR2 as SYGVNS. The V end was cut by 3 bases, the J end by 1 base, with 7 bases between. This CDR3 region has 13 residues.